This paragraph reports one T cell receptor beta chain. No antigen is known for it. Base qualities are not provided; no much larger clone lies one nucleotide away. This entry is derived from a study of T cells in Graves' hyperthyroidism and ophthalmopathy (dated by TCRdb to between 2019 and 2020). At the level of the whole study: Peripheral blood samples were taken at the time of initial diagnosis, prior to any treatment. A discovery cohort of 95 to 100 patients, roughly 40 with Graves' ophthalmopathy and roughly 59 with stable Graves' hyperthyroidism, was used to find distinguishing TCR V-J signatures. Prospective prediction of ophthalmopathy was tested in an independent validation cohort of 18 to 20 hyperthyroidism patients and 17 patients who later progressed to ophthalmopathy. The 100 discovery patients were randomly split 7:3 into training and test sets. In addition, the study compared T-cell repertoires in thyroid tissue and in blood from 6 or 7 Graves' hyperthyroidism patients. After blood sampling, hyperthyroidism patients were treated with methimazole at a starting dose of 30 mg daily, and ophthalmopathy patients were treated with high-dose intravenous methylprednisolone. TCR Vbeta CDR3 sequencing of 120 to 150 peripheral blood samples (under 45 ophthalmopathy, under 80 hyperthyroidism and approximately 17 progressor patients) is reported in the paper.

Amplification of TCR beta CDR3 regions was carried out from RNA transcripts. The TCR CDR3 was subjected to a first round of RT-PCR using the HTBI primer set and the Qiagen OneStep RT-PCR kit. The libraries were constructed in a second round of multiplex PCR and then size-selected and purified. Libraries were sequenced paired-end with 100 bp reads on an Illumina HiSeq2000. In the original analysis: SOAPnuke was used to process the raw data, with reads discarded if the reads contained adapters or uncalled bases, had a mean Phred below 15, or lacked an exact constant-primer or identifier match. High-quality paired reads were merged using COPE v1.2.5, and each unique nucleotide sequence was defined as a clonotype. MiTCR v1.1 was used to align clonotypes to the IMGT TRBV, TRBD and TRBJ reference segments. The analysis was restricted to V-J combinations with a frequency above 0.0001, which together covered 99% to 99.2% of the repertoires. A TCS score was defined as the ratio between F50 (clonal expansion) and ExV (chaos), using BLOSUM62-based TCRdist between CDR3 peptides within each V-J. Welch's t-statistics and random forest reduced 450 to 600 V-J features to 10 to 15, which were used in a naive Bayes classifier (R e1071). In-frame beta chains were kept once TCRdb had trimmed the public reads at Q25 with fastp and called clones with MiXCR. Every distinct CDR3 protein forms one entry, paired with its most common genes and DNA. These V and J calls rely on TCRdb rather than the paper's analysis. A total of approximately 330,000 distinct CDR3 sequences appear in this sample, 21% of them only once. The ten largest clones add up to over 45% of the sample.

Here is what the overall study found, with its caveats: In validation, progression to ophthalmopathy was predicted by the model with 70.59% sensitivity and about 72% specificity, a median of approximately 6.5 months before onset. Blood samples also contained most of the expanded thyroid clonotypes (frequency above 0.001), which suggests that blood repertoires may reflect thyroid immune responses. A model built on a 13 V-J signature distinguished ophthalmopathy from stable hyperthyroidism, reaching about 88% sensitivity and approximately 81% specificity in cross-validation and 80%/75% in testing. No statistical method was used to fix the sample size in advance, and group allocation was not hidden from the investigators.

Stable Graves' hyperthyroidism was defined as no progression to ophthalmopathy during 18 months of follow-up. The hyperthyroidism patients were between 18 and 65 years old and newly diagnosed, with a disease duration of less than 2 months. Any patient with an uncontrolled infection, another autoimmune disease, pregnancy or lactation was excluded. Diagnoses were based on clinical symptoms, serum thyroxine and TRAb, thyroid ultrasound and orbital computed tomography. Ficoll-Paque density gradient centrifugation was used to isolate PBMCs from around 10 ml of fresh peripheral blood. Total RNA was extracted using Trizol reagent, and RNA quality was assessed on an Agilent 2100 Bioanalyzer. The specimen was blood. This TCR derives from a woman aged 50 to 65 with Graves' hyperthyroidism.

The CDR3 protein: CASSEPSGQSTDTQYF. The nucleotide sequence reads as follows: TGTGCCAGCAGCGAACCCAGCGGGCAGTCCACAGATACGCAGTATTTT. This sequence uses TRBV7-9 and TRBJ2-3; TRBD2 is a possible D gene, resting on 6 matching bases. Based on the germline V gene (reference sequence), the CDR1 and CDR2 sequences are SEHNR and FQNEAQ. V is reduced by 5 bases and J by 2 bases, leaving a spacing of 17 bases between them. The CDR3 has 16 amino acids, counting the end cysteine and phenylalanine. Left in the record is the CDR3 DNA by itself, 48 bases read in frame from the first base.